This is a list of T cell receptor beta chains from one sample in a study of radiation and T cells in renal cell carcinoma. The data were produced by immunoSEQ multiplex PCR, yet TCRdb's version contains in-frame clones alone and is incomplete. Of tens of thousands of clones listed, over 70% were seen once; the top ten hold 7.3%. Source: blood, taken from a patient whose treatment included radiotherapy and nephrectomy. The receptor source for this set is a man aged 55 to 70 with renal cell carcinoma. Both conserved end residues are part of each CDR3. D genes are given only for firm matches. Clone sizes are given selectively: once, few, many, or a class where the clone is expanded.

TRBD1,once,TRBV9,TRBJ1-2,TGTGCCAGCAGCGGGACCTCCGGGACAGGGATATTCCATTCTAAAGACTACACCTTC,CASSGTSGTGIFHSKDYTF
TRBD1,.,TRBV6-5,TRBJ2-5,TGTGCCAGCAGTTACTCAACAGGGGGCTTGGGAGAGACCCAGTACTTC,CASSYSTGGLGETQYF
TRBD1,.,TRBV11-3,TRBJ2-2,TGTGCCAGCAGCTCCAGACAGGGTAACACCGGGGAGCTGTTTTTT,CASSSRQGNTGELFF
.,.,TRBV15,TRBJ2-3,TGTGCCACCAGCAGGCAATCGATGGGCACAGATACGCAGTATTTT,CATSRQSMGTDTQYF
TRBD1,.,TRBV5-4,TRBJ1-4,TGTGCCAGCAGCCCGACAGGGGATAATGAAAAACTGTTTTTT,CASSPTGDNEKLFF
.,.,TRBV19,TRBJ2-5,TGTGCCAGTAGTATGGGGCTAGTCGGGACCCAGTACTTC,CASSMGLVGTQYF
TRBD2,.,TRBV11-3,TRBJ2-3,TGTGCCAGCAGCTTAGCGCCCGGGACTAGCGGGGTCAGCACAGATACGCAGTATTTT,CASSLAPGTSGVSTDTQYF
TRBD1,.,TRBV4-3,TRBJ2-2,TGCGCCAGCAGCCAAGTGGTCCCGGGACAGGCGAACACCGGGGAGCTGTTTTTT,CASSQVVPGQANTGELFF
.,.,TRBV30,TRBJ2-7,TGTGCCTGGAGTCCCCCCTCCGGCTACGAGCAGTACTTC,CAWSPPSGYEQYF
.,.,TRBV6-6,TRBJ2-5,TGTGCCAGCAGTTGGTTACAGCTACAAGAGACCCAGTACTTC,CASSWLQLQETQYF
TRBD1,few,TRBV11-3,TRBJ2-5,TGTGCCAGCAGCCCTCGACAGGGAATGGGGGAGACCCAGTACTTC,CASSPRQGMGETQYF
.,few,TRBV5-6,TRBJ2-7,TGTGCCAGCAGCTCGGGACCGCGCTACGAGCAGTACTTC,CASSSGPRYEQYF
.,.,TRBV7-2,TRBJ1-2,TGTGCCAGCAGCTTTAGGACTCTCCGGACAGAGAACTATGGCTACACCTTC,CASSFRTLRTENYGYTF
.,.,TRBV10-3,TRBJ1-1,TGTGCCACCGCCGGAGAACCGACCACTGAAGCTTTCTTT,CATAGEPTTEAFF
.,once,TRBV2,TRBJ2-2,TGTGCCAGCAGTGAGAGGCAGATGAACACCGGGGAGCTGTTTTTT,CASSERQMNTGELFF
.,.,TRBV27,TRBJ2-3,TGTGCCAGCAGTCTCCTCCGACTTACAGATACGCAGTATTTT,CASSLLRLTDTQYF
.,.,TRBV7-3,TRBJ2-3,TGTGCCAGCAGCTTAGGCGGGGCTAGCACAGATACGCAGTATTTT,CASSLGGASTDTQYF
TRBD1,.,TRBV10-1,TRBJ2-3,TGCGCCAGCAGTGAGGGGACAGGCCGCACAGATACGCAGTATTTT,CASSEGTGRTDTQYF
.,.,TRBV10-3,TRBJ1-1,TGTGCCACCTCCCGGGACACGGAAACTACTGAAGCTTTCTTT,CATSRDTETTEAFF
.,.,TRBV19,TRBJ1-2,TGTGCCAGTAGTATAGTGGCGGGGCGCGGCTACACCTTC,CASSIVAGRGYTF
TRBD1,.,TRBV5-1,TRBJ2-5,TGCGCCAGCAGCTTGAGAGGGGGCAGGGAGACCCAGTACTTC,CASSLRGGRETQYF
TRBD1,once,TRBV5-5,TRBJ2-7,TGTGCCAGCAGCCGCGATGGGGACAGCCTTTCCTACGAGCAGTACTTC,CASSRDGDSLSYEQYF
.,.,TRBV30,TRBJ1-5,TGTGCCTGGAGTGAAAGGCTTAATCAGCCCCAGCATTTT,CAWSERLNQPQHF
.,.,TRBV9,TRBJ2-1,TGTGCCAGCAGCGTAGAAGGGGGATCCTACAATGAGCAGTTCTTC,CASSVEGGSYNEQFF
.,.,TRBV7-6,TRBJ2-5,TGTGCCAGCAGCATCCTTACAGGGTCAGAGACCCAGTACTTC,CASSILTGSETQYF
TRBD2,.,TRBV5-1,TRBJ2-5,TGCGCCAGCAGCTTAGGGACTAGCGGGGGGCAAGAGACCCAGTACTTC,CASSLGTSGGQETQYF
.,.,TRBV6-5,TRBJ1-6,TGTGCCAGCAGTTTAGGCCAAGTCTATAATTCACCCCTCCACTTT,CASSLGQVYNSPLHF
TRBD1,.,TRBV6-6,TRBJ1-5,TGTGCCAGCAGTTACCAACAGGGGGCGGGCCAGCCCCAGCATTTT,CASSYQQGAGQPQHF
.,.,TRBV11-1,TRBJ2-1,TGTGCCAGCAGCTTAGTCGGAACCAATGAGCAGTTCTTC,CASSLVGTNEQFF
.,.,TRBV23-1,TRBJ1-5,TGCGCCAGCAGTCAAAAGGGGGAATTTTGCAATCAGCCCCAGCATTTT,CASSQKGEFCNQPQHF
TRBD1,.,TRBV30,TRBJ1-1,TGTGCCTACCAGGGACAGGGGGTCACTGAAGCTTTCTTT,CAYQGQGVTEAFF
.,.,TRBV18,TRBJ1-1,TGTGCCAGCTCACCTCCGAACACTGAAGCTTTCTTT,CASSPPNTEAFF
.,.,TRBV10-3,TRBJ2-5,TGTGCCATCAGTGCTTCTCAGGGGGGAGAGACCCAGTACTTC,CAISASQGGETQYF
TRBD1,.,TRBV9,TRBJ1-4,TGTGCCAGCAGCGCGCCGGGACAGGGTTCTTCGGGTGAAAAACTGTTTTTT,CASSAPGQGSSGEKLFF
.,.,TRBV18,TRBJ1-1,TGTGCCAGCGGCCAAGGGAACACTGAAGCTTTCTTT,CASGQGNTEAFF
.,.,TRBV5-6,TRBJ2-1,TGTGCCAGCAGCCCCCGATGGACCGACAATGAGCAGTTCTTC,CASSPRWTDNEQFF
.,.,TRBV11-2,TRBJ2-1,TGTGCCAGCAGCCGCGACTTTTACAATGAGCAGTTCTTC,CASSRDFYNEQFF
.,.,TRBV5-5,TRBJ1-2,TGTGCCAGCAGCTTGGAGGGCGCGGGGCTCTCGGGCTACACCTTC,CASSLEGAGLSGYTF
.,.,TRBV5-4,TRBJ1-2,TGTGCCAGCAGCGGTTCGAGGGAGGGGTATGGCTACACCTTC,CASSGSREGYGYTF
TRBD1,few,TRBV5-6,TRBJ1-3,TGTGCCAGCAGCCCCCGGACAGGTGGAAACACCATATATTTT,CASSPRTGGNTIYF
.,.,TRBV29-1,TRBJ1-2,TGCAGCGTCCCGGACGCTAACTATGGCTACACCTTC,CSVPDANYGYTF
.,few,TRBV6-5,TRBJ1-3,TGTGCCACCGCCAGTGGGCCTGGAAACACCATATATTTT,CATASGPGNTIYF
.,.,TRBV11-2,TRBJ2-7,TGTGCCAGCAGCTTAGAAAACGAGCAGTACTTC,CASSLENEQYF
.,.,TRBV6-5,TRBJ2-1,TGTGCCAGCAGCCCCTTCCAGGGCTCCTACAATGAGCAGTTCTTC,CASSPFQGSYNEQFF
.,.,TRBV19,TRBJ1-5,TGTGCCAGTATAGGGGCACAGGGTTCGACCCAGCCCCAGCATTTT,CASIGAQGSTQPQHF
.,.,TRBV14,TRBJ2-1,TGTGCCAGCAGCCAAGATAGGAGGACTGAGCAGTTCTTC,CASSQDRRTEQFF
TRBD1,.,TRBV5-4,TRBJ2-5,TGTGCCACCTTAAGTCCGGGACAGGAAGAGACCCAGTACTTC,CATLSPGQEETQYF
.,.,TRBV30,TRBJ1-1,TGTGCCTGGAGTCCGACAGTACTCACTGAAGCTTTCTTT,CAWSPTVLTEAFF
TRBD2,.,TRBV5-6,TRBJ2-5,TGTGCCAGCAGGGGACTAGCGGGAGACGGGGAGACCCAGTACTTC,CASRGLAGDGETQYF
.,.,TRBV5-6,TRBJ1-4,TGTGCCAGCAGCTTGGCCCCGTATGGTCCGATTGCAACTAATGAAAAACTGTTTTTT,CASSLAPYGPIATNEKLFF
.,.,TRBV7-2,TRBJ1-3,TGTGCCAGCAGCTTCAAGGGGGGGCAAACTTTTGGAAACACCATATATTTT,CASSFKGGQTFGNTIYF
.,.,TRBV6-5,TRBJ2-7,TGTGCCACACAAGGTCGGAGCTCCTACGAGCAGTACTTC,CATQGRSSYEQYF
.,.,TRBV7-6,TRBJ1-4,TGTGCCAGCAGCCAGGGTTGGGGTGAAAAACTGTTTTTT,CASSQGWGEKLFF
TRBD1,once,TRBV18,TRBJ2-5,TGTGCCAGCTCACTACGACAGGGTTCGGGAGAGACCCAGTACTTC,CASSLRQGSGETQYF